These 5 T cell receptor beta chains came from one sample sequenced in a study of blood T cell repertoires in COVID-19. Data came from immunoSEQ multiplex PCR; TCRdb stores just in-frame clones and leaves some out. The sample yields almost 500,000 clones, roughly nine tenths seen once. Sequences were obtained from PBMCs or T cells enriched from blood (not recorded which). The source of these receptors is a woman aged 60-75 years who had recovered from COVID-19.

Only a few counts were recorded for this clone. The chain combines TRBV9 with TRBJ2-6; perhaps TRBD1 as D (6 bases). Between the trimmed V and J ends, which lost 0 bases and 1 base, there was a span of 8 bases. The germline CDR1 and CDR2 sequences are SGDLS and YYNGEE. This CDR3 spans 16 amino acids. The CDR3 sequence is CASSVVRGSGANVLTF. As DNA, the CDR3 is TGTGCCAGCAGCGTAGTCAGGGGATCTGGGGCCAACGTCCTGACTTTC.

The rearrangement uses TRBV3-1 (or the pseudogene TRBV3-2) and TRBJ2-3; 7 bases are shared with TRBD2. Looked up from germline, CDR1 is LGHDT and CDR2 is YNNKEL (reference sequence). This CDR3 has 17 residues. V shed 4 bases and J 2 bases; nucleotides not matched to a gene: 12. CDR3 nucleotides: TGTGCCAGCAGCCGCTTTCCTAGCGGTTCTATCACAGATACGCAGTATTTT. Translated: CASSRFPSGSITDTQYF.

The genes are TRBV15 and TRBJ1-4; 8 nucleotides align to TRBD1. Germline V lookup: CDR1 LNHNV, CDR2 YYDKDF (reference sequence). The CDR3 contains 15 residues. The V gene end was trimmed by 3 bases and the J gene end by 8 bases; junction bases not matched to a gene: 8. The DNA for the CDR3 is TGTGCCACCAGCAGGACCGGGACAGGTCTGGAAAAACTGTTTTTT. Translating gives CATSRTGTGLEKLFF.

The rearrangement uses TRBV4-2 and TRBJ1-2; 9 nucleotides line up with TRBD1. The trim removed 1 base at V and 2 bases at J, leaving 8 bases unmatched. Germline V lookup: CDR1 LGHNA, CDR2 YNFKEQ. The CDR3 is made up of 17 amino acids. The CDR3 loop is CASSQGPGQGPNYGYTF. The CDR3, as DNA: TGTGCCAGCAGCCAAGGCCCCGGACAGGGGCCCAACTATGGCTACACCTTC.

The CDR3 nucleotides read TGCAGTGCTAGTTTCCTAGCGGGGGCCCCCACAGATACGCAGTATTTT. Its protein is CSASFLAGAPTDTQYF. The rearrangement uses TRBV20-1 and TRBJ2-3; 10 positions agree with TRBD2. With V trimmed by 3 bases and J by 2 bases, 8 bases remained unmatched. This CDR3 spans 16 amino acids. CDR1 is DFQATT and CDR2 is SNEGSKA in the germline V gene (reference sequence).